These 10 T cell receptor beta chains originate from one sample sequenced in a study of T cell responses to AZD1222 COVID-19 vaccine. The method was immunoSEQ multiplex PCR; TCRdb's version includes in-frame clones alone and lacks a portion of them. Of about 100,000 clones in the sample, 88% are singletons; the top ten hold about 1.7%. Here the sequenced sample was peripheral blood, taken on day 0 of AZD1222 vaccination. All receptors derive from an adult in good health.

The V call is TRBV7-2, the J call TRBJ1-2, with 7 bases lining up with TRBD1. The CDR3 runs to 13 residues. Germline V lookup: CDR1 SGHTA, CDR2 FQGNSA. The V and J ends lost 4 bases and 3 bases, in that order; junction bases with no gene match: 2. This CDR3 reads CASSSRGYYGYTF. The CDR3 DNA sequence: TGTGCCAGCAGCTCCAGGGGGTACTATGGCTACACCTTC.

The chain couples TRBV12-5 to TRBJ1-1; D uncertain. Per the germline V gene, CDR1 is LGHNT and CDR2 is FRNRAP. Trimming left V 4 bases short and J 3 bases short, with 24 bases between. The CDR3 contains 18 residues. The CDR3 DNA reads as TGTGCTAGTGGTTCATTCCGGTTTACGGAAGCTTCAGACACTGAAGCTTTCTTT. This sequence encodes CASGSFRFTEASDTEAFF.

This chain joins TRBV6-4 and TRBJ1-5; D is ambiguous. The CDR3 spans 14 residues. Trimming pared 7 bases from V and 2 bases from J, leaving 12 bases between. CDR1 and CDR2 (germline): MRHNA, SNTAGT. The CDR3 DNA reads as TGTGCCAGCACTAAGGACTTGTGCAATCAGCCCCAGCATTTT. Translation: CASTKDLCNQPQHF.

The rearrangement uses TRBV4-3 and TRBJ1-3, with D uncertain. The ends were cut back, 0 bases at V and 0 bases at J, with 15 bases in the middle. The CDR3 runs 18 residues. Germline CDR1 LGHNA, CDR2 YSLEER. The CDR3 DNA sequence: TGCGCCAGCAGCCAAGATGGTGGGGAGCGCCGCTCTGGAAACACCATATATTTT. It codes for CASSQDGGERRSGNTIYF.

The chain couples TRBV4-2 to TRBJ1-5; weak D call: TRBD1 (5 bases). The germline V gene encodes CDR1 LGHNA and CDR2 YNFKEQ. This CDR3 has 16 residues. V was trimmed by 5 bases and J by 0 bases, leaving 14 bases between them. The CDR3 sequence is CASSILSGDSNQPQHF. The CDR3 DNA follows: TGTGCCAGCAGCATCCTTTCGGGGGATAGCAATCAGCCCCAGCATTTT.

The chain is built from TRBV25-1 and TRBJ1-3; D not certain. CDR1 is MGHDK, CDR2 SYGVNS, per germline. The V and J ends lost 3 bases and 2 bases respectively, with 8 bases between them. The CDR3 sequence is 14 residues long. The CDR3 sequence: CASSDLLPGNTIYF. DNA of the CDR3: TGTGCCAGCAGTGATCTCTTACCTGGAAACACCATATATTTT.

The gene calls are TRBV3-1 (or the pseudogene TRBV3-2) and TRBJ1-6; 9 bases are shared with TRBD1. Trimming cost V 3 bases and J 10 bases; bases outside gene matches: 7. The CDR3 sequence is 15 residues long. Looked up from germline, CDR1 is LGHDT and CDR2 is YNNKEL (reference sequence). The CDR3 region has the DNA TGTGCCAGCAGCCAGAGGGACAGGGTCAAGTCACCCCTCCACTTT. It translates to CASSQRDRVKSPLHF.

V is TRBV9 and J is TRBJ1-2; 7 bases line up with TRBD1. The trim removed 4 bases at V and 3 bases at J, leaving 6 bases unmatched. Germline-derived CDR1 and CDR2 are SGDLS and YYNGEE. The CDR3 is 14 amino acids. Written as DNA, the CDR3 is TGTGCCAGCAGCTCATGGGACAGATACTATGGCTACACCTTC. It codes for CASSSWDRYYGYTF.

The chain carries TRBV11-2 and TRBJ2-7; 10 bases align to TRBD2. Trimming removed 5 bases from V and 2 bases from J; junction bases left unmatched: 6. The V gene's germline CDR1 is SGHAT and CDR2 FQNNGV. The CDR3 contains 15 residues. The CDR3 sequence: CASSPLGTSAYEQYF. In nucleotides, the CDR3 is TGTGCCAGCAGCCCCCTCGGGACTAGCGCCTACGAGCAGTACTTC.

With respect to this clone: No DNA is shown, since the ends of the CDR3 on it are uncertain; the CDR3 is the one TCRdb lists. The chain recombines TRBV27 with TRBJ1-1; the DNA was not used to check the table's D call, TRBD1. The CDR3 is 14 amino acids long, termini counted. From germline, CDR1 is MNHEY and CDR2 SMNVEV (reference sequence). The chain's CDR3 is CASKIVGTGSAEVF.